This TCR beta chain was found in a study of blood T cell repertoires in COVID-19. TCRdb keeps only in-frame clones here, not all; method: immunoSEQ multiplex PCR. The sample records fewer than 350,000 clones, 88% being singletons. Trimming shortened V by 2 bases and J by 2 bases, and 6 bases separated the two germline ends. Germline V CDR1 and CDR2: ENHRY, SYGVKD. CDR3 length: 13 residues. The specimen was peripheral blood. The clonotype was recovered from a man aged 18 to 30 with active or convalescent COVID-19. The rearrangement links TRBV10-3 to TRBJ2-5; a weak D match, TRBD1 (6 bases). CDR3 residues: CAISEQGQETQYF. The CDR3 coding sequence is TGTGCCATCAGTGAGCAGGGGCAAGAGACCCAGTACTTC.